Sequencing of this TCR beta chain was carried out in a study of post-analysis software for immune sequencing data. Study details: Both relapsing-remitting and secondary progressive multiple sclerosis featured among the disease courses, as did progressive-relapsing multiple sclerosis.

Researchers reported that TCR beta cDNA libraries carried unique molecular identifiers. Roughly 500,000 cDNA molecules were recovered from an input of roughly 0.95 to 11 million T cells. One entry per CDR3 protein, called by TCRdb with MiXCR from the PCR reads. The top ten hold more than 1.5% of the sample, which has about 560,000 distinct CDR3 sequences, 44% seen once. V was pared by 1 base and J by 4 bases, with 11 bases between. CDR3 size: 14 residues. Germline V gives CDR1 SGHRS, CDR2 YFSETQ. This clonotype was seen more than once but under ten times. The antigen is not known. Study observations and caveats: Four or five TRBV segments, including TRBV5-6, TRBV5-1 and TRBV20-1, were more frequent in patients than controls. By F measure, strong co-clustering occurred among samples prepared in the same batch. A significant reduction in normalized Chao1 diversity was observed in multiple sclerosis patients versus controls.

Material for sequencing was blood. The receptor was isolated from a girl aged 10-17 years with multiple sclerosis. V usage is TRBV5-1 and J usage is TRBJ2-5; D is possibly TRBD1 or TRBD2 (6 bases each). CDR3 amino acids: CASSLRGDAETQYF. The CDR3 DNA is TGCGCCAGCAGCTTGAGGGGGGACGCAGAGACCCAGTACTTC. The full variable domain, rest sourced from reference TRBV5-1 and TRBJ2-5, is KAGVTQTPRYLIKTRGQQVTLSCSPISGHRSVSWYQQTPGQGLQFLFEYFSETQRNKGNFPGRFSGRQFSNSRSEMNVSTLELGDSALYLCASSLRGDAETQYFGPGTRLLVL.